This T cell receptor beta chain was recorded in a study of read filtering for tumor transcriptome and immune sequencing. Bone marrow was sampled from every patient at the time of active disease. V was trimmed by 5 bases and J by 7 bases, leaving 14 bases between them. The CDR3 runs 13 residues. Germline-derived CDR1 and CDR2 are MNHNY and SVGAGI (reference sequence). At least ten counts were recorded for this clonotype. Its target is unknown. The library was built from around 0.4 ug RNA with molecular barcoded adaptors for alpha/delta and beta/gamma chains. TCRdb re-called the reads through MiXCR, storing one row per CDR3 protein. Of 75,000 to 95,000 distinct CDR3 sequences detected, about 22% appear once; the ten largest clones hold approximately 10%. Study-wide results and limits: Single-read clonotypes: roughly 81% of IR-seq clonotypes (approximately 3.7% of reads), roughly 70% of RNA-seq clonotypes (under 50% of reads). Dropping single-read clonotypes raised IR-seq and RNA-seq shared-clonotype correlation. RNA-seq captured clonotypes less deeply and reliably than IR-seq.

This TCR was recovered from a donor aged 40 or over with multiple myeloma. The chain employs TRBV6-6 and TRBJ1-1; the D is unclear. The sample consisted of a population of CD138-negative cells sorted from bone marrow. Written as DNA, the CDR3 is TGTGCCAGCAGTCCCGGGGAGGCAAGTGAAGCTTTCTTT. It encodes CASSPGEASEAFF.